A selection of T cell receptor beta chains follows, all from one sample in a study of T cells in Graves' hyperthyroidism and ophthalmopathy. A single record per CDR3 protein comes from TCRdb applying MiXCR to the multiplex PCR reads. The data show 350,000 to 450,000 distinct CDR3 sequences, more than 13% seen once. Sequenced input: blood. These receptors all come from a man aged 50 to 60 with Graves' ophthalmopathy. CDR3s include the opening cysteine and the closing phenylalanine or tryptophan. A D gene is named only where the DNA matches it firmly. The listing skips clone size in some rows; elsewhere it reads once, few, many or a size class.

V	size	D	J	DNA	CDR3
TRBV10-3	few	TRBD1	TRBJ2-3	TGTGCCATCAGTGGGTTGGGACAGGGTTCAGATACGCAGTATTTT	CAISGLGQGSDTQYF
TRBV20-1	few	-	TRBJ2-3	TGCAGTGGACTAACGCGAAGCACAGATACGCAGTATTTT	CSGLTRSTDTQYF
TRBV28	many	-	TRBJ2-7	TGTGCCAGCATCAGGACCCTAAGCTCCTACGAGCAGTACTTC	CASIRTLSSYEQYF
TRBV6-1	few	-	TRBJ1-3	TGTGCCAGCAGTCCAGGACAGTCTGGAAACACCATATATTTT	CASSPGQSGNTIYF
TRBV28	few	-	TRBJ2-7	TGTGCCAGCAGGCAAATATACGAGCAGTACTTC	CASRQIYEQYF
TRBV5-5	many	TRBD2	TRBJ2-7	TGTGCCAGCAGCTTATTAGCGGGAGGTCTTAGGTACGAGCAGTACTTC	CASSLLAGGLRYEQYF
TRBV20-1	-	TRBD2	TRBJ2-1	TGCAGTGCTAGAGGGGAGACTAGCGGCCCCTACAATGAGCAGTTCTTC	CSARGETSGPYNEQFF
TRBV20-1	many	TRBD2	TRBJ2-1	TGCAGTGCTAGAGATCATCTAGCGGGAGTTCGGAATGAGCAGTTCTTC	CSARDHLAGVRNEQFF
TRBV10-3	-	-	TRBJ2-1	TGTGCCATCAAACGGGACTCAATTTCCTACAATGAGCAGTTCTTC	CAIKRDSISYNEQFF
TRBV7-9	many	TRBD2	TRBJ2-7	TGTGCCAGCAGCTTAGCTGGGACTAGCGTTGAGCAGTACTTC	CASSLAGTSVEQYF
TRBV30	many	-	TRBJ2-3	TGTGCCTGGAGTTTCCGAGCCGATACGCAGTATTTT	CAWSFRADTQYF
TRBV6-1	few	-	TRBJ1-2	TGTGCCAGCAGTGAACGGGGTATGGGTGGCTACACCTTC	CASSERGMGGYTF
TRBV7-9	many	TRBD1	TRBJ2-7	TGTGCCAGCAGCAGCACGACAGGGGCTTACTCCTACGAGCAGTACTTC	CASSSTTGAYSYEQYF
TRBV7-9	-	-	TRBJ1-1	TGTGCCAGCAGCTGGTTTCGGATGGGGAACACTGAAGCTTTCTTT	CASSWFRMGNTEAFF
TRBV30	-	-	TRBJ2-3	TGTGCCTGGAGACGGGGACGGTCGCAAGATACGCAGTATTTT	CAWRRGRSQDTQYF
TRBV20-1	many	TRBD1	TRBJ2-2	TGCAGTGCTAGATCTGCGGCGGGACAGGCCGGGGAGCTGTTTTTT	CSARSAAGQAGELFF
TRBV3-1	many	-	TRBJ1-6	TGTGCCAGCAGCGAAGAGTTCAATTCACCCCTCCACTTT	CASSEEFNSPLHF
TRBV3-1	many	-	TRBJ1-5	TGTGCCAGCAGCAACCCGACAGAACAGCCCCAGCATTTT	CASSNPTEQPQHF
TRBV19	-	-	TRBJ2-2	TGTGCCAGTAGGTGGGCTTCGGGCACCGGGGAGCTGTTTTTT	CASRWASGTGELFF
TRBV5-1	-	-	TRBJ1-3	TGCGCCAGCAGCTTGGAACAGGCTGGAAACACCATATATTTT	CASSLEQAGNTIYF
TRBV20-1	many	-	TRBJ2-7	TGCAGTGCTCAGGACACTTCCTACGAGCAGTACTTC	CSAQDTSYEQYF
TRBV15	-	TRBD2	TRBJ2-5	TGTGCCACCAGCTTCACTAGCGGAGGGGAACGGGAGACCCAGTACTTC	CATSFTSGGERETQYF
TRBV3-1	few	-	TRBJ2-6	TGTGCCAGCAGCCAAGATTGGGACTCTGGGGCCAACGTCCTGACTTTC	CASSQDWDSGANVLTF
TRBV7-2	few	TRBD1	TRBJ2-7	TGTGCCAGCAGCATCCGGGACAGGGGGACCTACGAGCAGTACTTC	CASSIRDRGTYEQYF
TRBV29-1	-	-	TRBJ1-3	TGCAGCGTTGCGGCGAGCTCTGGAAACACCATATATTTT	CSVAASSGNTIYF
TRBV24-1	few	-	TRBJ1-5	TGTGCCACCAGTGATTTTAGTGTATCCGGGGTCAAGCATTTT	CATSDFSVSGVKHF
TRBV2	many	TRBD1	TRBJ1-4	TGTGCCAGCAGAAGACAGGGGCAGGTGTCTGGTGAAAAACTGTTTTTT	CASRRQGQVSGEKLFF
TRBV12-3/TRBV12-4	few	-	TRBJ2-7	TGTGCCAGCAGCCCGGGGAGGGGGCCCGCCGACGAGCAGTACTTC	CASSPGRGPADEQYF
TRBV5-1	many	-	TRBJ2-2	TGCGCCAGCAGTGGGGTAGTCCCAACGAACACCGGGGAGCTGTTTTTT	CASSGVVPTNTGELFF
TRBV5-1	-	-	TRBJ2-1	TGCGCCAGCAGCTTAGGCTATTCCCTCAATGAGCAGTTCTTC	CASSLGYSLNEQFF
TRBV3-1	many	-	TRBJ2-5	TGTGCCAGCAGCCAATCCTTCAGGGAGACCCAGTACTTC	CASSQSFRETQYF
TRBV12-3/TRBV12-4	-	TRBD2	TRBJ2-1	TGTGCCAGCAGCTTGAGCGGGAGGGCGGGTGAGCAGTTCTTC	CASSLSGRAGEQFF
TRBV7-9	few	TRBD1	TRBJ1-1	TGTGCCAGCACGTCGGGACAGGACATGAACACTGAAGCTTTCTTT	CASTSGQDMNTEAFF
TRBV12-3/TRBV12-4	many	-	TRBJ2-3	TGTGCCAGCAGTTTAAGTTTGCAGTCTCAGGCCACAGATACGCAGTATTTT	CASSLSLQSQATDTQYF
TRBV14	few	-	TRBJ1-1	TGTGCCAGCAGCCTAGCTAATCGGGGGAACACTGAAGCTTTCTTT	CASSLANRGNTEAFF
TRBV6-2/TRBV6-3	many	-	TRBJ2-7	TGTGCCAGCAGTACCCCACGGGGGCCCTACGAGCAGTACTTC	CASSTPRGPYEQYF
TRBV19	many	-	TRBJ1-1	TGTGCCAGTAGTACGACACCGGGAACTACTAACACTGAAGCTTTCTTT	CASSTTPGTTNTEAFF
TRBV6-6	few	-	TRBJ1-1	TGTGCCAGCAGTTACGGACAGACCATGAACACTGAAGCTTTCTTT	CASSYGQTMNTEAFF
TRBV7-6	few	-	TRBJ2-2	TGTGCCAGCAGCCCGATAGGAACCGGGGAGCTGTTTTTT	CASSPIGTGELFF
TRBV12-3/TRBV12-4	many	TRBD2	TRBJ2-5	TGTGCCAGCAGGCGGGGGGGCGCCTTGGAGACCCAGTACTTC	CASRRGGALETQYF
TRBV28	few	-	TRBJ1-3	TGTGCCAGCAGTTTAAGTCTTCAGGCCAGCTCTGGAAACACCATATATTTT	CASSLSLQASSGNTIYF
TRBV2	many	-	TRBJ1-4	TGTGCCAGCAGTCTTGGGTCTGTCGGCGGGTATAATGAAAAACTGTTTTTT	CASSLGSVGGYNEKLFF
TRBV6-1	-	TRBD1	TRBJ2-2	TGTGCCAGCAGTCACCTAGGGGGCGTAAACACCGGGGAGCTGTTTTTT	CASSHLGGVNTGELFF
TRBV6-5	-	-	TRBJ2-1	TGTGCCAGCAGTTACGCTGCGGGGTACAATGAGCAGTTCTTC	CASSYAAGYNEQFF
TRBV5-6	many	TRBD1	TRBJ1-6	TGTGCCAGCAGCTCAACAGGGGTAGGCAATTCACCCCTCCACTTT	CASSSTGVGNSPLHF
TRBV3-1	-	TRBD1	TRBJ1-2	TGTGCCAGCAGCCAAGATTGGACAGGTTCCTATGGCTACACCTTC	CASSQDWTGSYGYTF
TRBV7-9	many	-	TRBJ2-7	TGTGCCAGCAGCTTCCGGGACTTTTACGAGCAGTACTTC	CASSFRDFYEQYF
TRBV6-1	many	TRBD2	TRBJ2-7	TGTGCCAGCAGCGCGATGGGGGCGGGAGGTAACGAGCAGTACTTC	CASSAMGAGGNEQYF
TRBV7-9	many	-	TRBJ2-1	TGTGCCAGCACTGTTGCGCTTGAGCAGTTCTTC	CASTVALEQFF
TRBV7-9	-	TRBD1	TRBJ2-1	TGTGCCAGCAGCTTATTATTGGGACAGGGATCCGATGAGCAGTTCTTC	CASSLLLGQGSDEQFF
TRBV5-1	many	TRBD2	TRBJ2-1	TGCGCCAGCAGCCATACTAGCGGGACTTACAATGAGCAGTTCTTC	CASSHTSGTYNEQFF
TRBV3-1	once	TRBD2	TRBJ2-5	TGTGCCAGCAGCCAGCTAGCGGGAGTAGAACAAGAGACCCAGTACTTC	CASSQLAGVEQETQYF
TRBV29-1	-	-	TRBJ1-1	TGCAGCGTTGTCAGGGTTCTTCTGAACACTGAAGCTTTCTTT	CSVVRVLLNTEAFF